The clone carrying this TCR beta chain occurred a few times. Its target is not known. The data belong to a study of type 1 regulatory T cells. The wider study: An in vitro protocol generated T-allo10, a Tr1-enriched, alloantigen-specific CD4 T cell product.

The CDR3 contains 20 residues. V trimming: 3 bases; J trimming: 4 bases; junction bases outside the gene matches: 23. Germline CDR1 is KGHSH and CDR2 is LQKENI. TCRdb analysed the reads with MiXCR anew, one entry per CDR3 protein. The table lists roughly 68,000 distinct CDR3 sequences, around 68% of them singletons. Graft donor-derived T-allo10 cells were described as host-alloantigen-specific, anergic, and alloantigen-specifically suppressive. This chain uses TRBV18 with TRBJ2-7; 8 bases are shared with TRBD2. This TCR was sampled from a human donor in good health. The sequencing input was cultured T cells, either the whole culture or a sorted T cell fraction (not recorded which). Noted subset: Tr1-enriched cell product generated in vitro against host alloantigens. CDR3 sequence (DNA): TGTGCCAGCTCACCGCTCGGGCCTCACATAGCGGGAAGTAATGTGTACGAGCAGTACTTC. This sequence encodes CASSPLGPHIAGSNVYEQYF.